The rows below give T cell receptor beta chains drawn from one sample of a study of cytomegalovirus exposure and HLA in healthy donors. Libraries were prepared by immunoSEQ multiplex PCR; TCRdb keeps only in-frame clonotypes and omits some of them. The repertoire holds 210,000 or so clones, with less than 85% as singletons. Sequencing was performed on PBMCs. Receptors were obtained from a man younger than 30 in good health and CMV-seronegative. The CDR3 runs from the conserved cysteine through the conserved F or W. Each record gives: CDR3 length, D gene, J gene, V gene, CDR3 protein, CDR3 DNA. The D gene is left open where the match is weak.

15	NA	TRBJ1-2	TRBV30	CAWSVDSAGAYGYTF	TGTGCCTGGAGTGTTGATAGTGCTGGGGCCTATGGCTACACCTTC
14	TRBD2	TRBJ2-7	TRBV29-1	CSAGLAGGPYEQYF	TGCAGCGCCGGACTAGCGGGAGGCCCATACGAGCAGTACTTC
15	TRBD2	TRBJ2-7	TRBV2	CASSRTSGDNYEQYF	TGTGCCAGCAGCCGAACTAGCGGGGATAACTACGAGCAGTACTTC
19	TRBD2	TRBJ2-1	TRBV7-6	CASSSGTSGRRGSYNEQFF	TGTGCCAGCAGCTCAGGGACTAGCGGGCGGAGGGGCTCCTACAATGAGCAGTTCTTC
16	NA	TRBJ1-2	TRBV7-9	CASSPLDSEANYGYTF	TGTGCCAGCAGCCCCCTGGACAGCGAAGCTAACTATGGCTACACCTTC
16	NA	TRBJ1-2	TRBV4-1	CASSPPLAAYPYRYTF	TGCGCCAGCAGCCCACCTCTGGCGGCGTATCCCTACCGCTACACCTTC
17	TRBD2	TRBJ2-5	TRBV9	CASSEGYLAGGQETQYF	TGTGCCAGCAGCGAGGGATATCTAGCGGGAGGACAAGAGACCCAGTACTTC
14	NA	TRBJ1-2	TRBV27	CASSRAGGGYGYTF	TGTGCCAGCAGCAGGGCGGGAGGTGGGTATGGCTACACCTTC
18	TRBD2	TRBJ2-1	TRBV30	CAWRTPGLAGGPGDEQFF	TGTGCCTGGAGGACTCCGGGACTAGCGGGAGGGCCAGGGGATGAGCAGTTCTTC
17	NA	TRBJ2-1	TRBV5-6	CASSFPPGGKGYNEQFF	TGTGCCAGCAGCTTTCCCCCGGGCGGGAAGGGCTACAATGAGCAGTTCTTC
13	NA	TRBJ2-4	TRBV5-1	CASSSEQGNIQYF	TGCGCCAGCAGCTCCGAACAGGGAAACATTCAGTACTTC
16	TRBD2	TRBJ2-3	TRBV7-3	CASSLLGGRASDTQYF	TGTGCCAGCAGCTTACTTGGAGGGAGGGCCTCAGATACGCAGTATTTT
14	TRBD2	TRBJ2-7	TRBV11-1	CASSFGGRPGEQYF	TGTGCCAGCAGCTTTGGCGGGAGACCGGGCGAGCAGTACTTC
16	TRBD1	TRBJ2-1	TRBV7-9	CASSLGTGGSYNEQFF	TGTGCCAGCAGCTTAGGGACAGGGGGGTCCTACAATGAGCAGTTCTTC
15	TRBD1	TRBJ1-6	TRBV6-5	CASTPRDSYNSPLHF	TGTGCCAGCACCCCCCGGGACAGCTATAATTCACCCCTCCACTTT
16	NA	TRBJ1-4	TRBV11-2	CASSLQTAGLDEKLFF	TGTGCCAGCAGCTTACAAACAGCTGGGCTGGATGAAAAACTGTTTTTT
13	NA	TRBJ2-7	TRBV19	CATSGTTTYEQYF	TGTGCCACCTCTGGGACAACAACCTACGAGCAGTACTTC
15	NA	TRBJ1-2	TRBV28	CASSSTTGLTYGYTF	TGTGCCAGCAGTTCTACGACAGGCCTAACTTATGGCTACACCTTC
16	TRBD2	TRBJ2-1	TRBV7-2	CASSLASLAGVNEQFF	TGTGCCAGCAGCTTAGCGTCGCTAGCGGGGGTCAATGAGCAGTTCTTC
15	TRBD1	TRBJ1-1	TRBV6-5	CASSYLTGGDTEAFF	TGTGCCAGCAGTTACCTCACAGGGGGAGACACTGAAGCTTTCTTT
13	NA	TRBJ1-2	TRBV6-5	CASSYKTDYGYTF	TGTGCCAGCAGTTACAAGACAGACTATGGCTACACCTTC
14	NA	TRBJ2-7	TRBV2	CASSENVGVWEQYF	TGTGCCAGCAGTGAAAATGTAGGGGTATGGGAGCAGTACTTC
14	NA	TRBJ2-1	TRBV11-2	CASSLERVWGEQFF	TGTGCCAGCAGCTTAGAGCGGGTTTGGGGTGAGCAGTTCTTC
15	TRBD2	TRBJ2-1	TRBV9	CASSALAGYYNEQFF	TGTGCCAGCAGCGCGTTAGCGGGGTACTACAATGAGCAGTTCTTC